These T cell receptor beta chains were read from a single sample in a study of human T cells and chemical hapten exposure. Via MiXCR, TCRdb re-called the RACE reads, giving one row per CDR3 protein. The table lists more than 60,000 distinct CDR3 sequences, over 8.5% of them singletons. Sequencing was done on a sample of whole blood. The receptors stem from a male donor in good health. Some clones in this sample may be carry-over from other donors' samples. Each CDR3 is given with its conserved first and last residue. The D gene is left open where the match is weak. Clone size is given for some rows only: seen once, a few or many times, or a class if the clone is expanded.

CDR3: CASSLGDSVNQPQHF
DNA: TGCGCCAGCAGCTTGGGAGACAGTGTCAATCAGCCCCAGCATTTT
size: .
V: TRBV5-1
J: TRBJ1-5
D: .

CDR3: CASSLGPAGINQPQHF
DNA: TGTGCCAGCAGCTTGGGTCCAGCCGGAATAAATCAGCCCCAGCATTTT
size: .
V: TRBV5-4
J: TRBJ1-5
D: .

CDR3: CASSLYADSPLHF
DNA: TGCGCCAGCAGCTTGTATGCGGATTCACCCCTCCACTTT
size: few
V: TRBV5-1
J: TRBJ1-6
D: .

CDR3: CSAAWVTGELFF
DNA: TGCAGCGCCGCCTGGGTAACCGGGGAGCTGTTTTTT
size: many
V: TRBV29-1
J: TRBJ2-2
D: .

CDR3: CSASGRTKENTEAFF
DNA: TGCAGTGCTAGCGGCAGGACCAAGGAAAACACTGAAGCTTTCTTT
size: once
V: TRBV20-1
J: TRBJ1-1
D: .

CDR3: CASSQDRVESGELFF
DNA: TGCGCCAGCAGCCAGGACAGGGTGGAGTCCGGGGAGCTGTTTTTT
size: few
V: TRBV4-3
J: TRBJ2-2
D: TRBD1

CDR3: CASSRKQEGSSYNEQFF
DNA: TGTGCCAGCAGTCGAAAGCAAGAGGGCAGCTCCTACAATGAGCAGTTCTTC
size: few
V: TRBV6-6
J: TRBJ2-1
D: .

CDR3: CASTYNSNQPQHF
DNA: TGTGCCAGCACCTACAATAGCAATCAGCCCCAGCATTTT
size: few
V: TRBV7-3
J: TRBJ1-5
D: .

CDR3: CASSARLAGDKFPVYNEQFF
DNA: TGTGCCAGCAGCGCCCGACTAGCGGGGGACAAATTCCCCGTCTACAATGAGCAGTTCTTC
size: few
V: TRBV7-2
J: TRBJ2-1
D: TRBD2

CDR3: CASSQVTGQSDTQYF
DNA: TGCGCCAGCAGCCAAGTTACCGGGCAGTCGGATACGCAGTATTTT
size: .
V: TRBV4-1
J: TRBJ2-3
D: .

CDR3: CASRTSYNQPQHF
DNA: TGTGCCAGCCGAACCAGCTACAATCAGCCCCAGCATTTT
size: many
V: TRBV28
J: TRBJ1-5
D: .

CDR3: CAIRRTGGTGELFF
DNA: TGTGCCATAAGGCGGACAGGGGGCACCGGGGAGCTGTTTTTT
size: .
V: TRBV19
J: TRBJ2-2
D: TRBD1

CDR3: CASSLQGNQPQHF
DNA: TGTGCCAGCAGCCTACAGGGCAATCAGCCCCAGCATTTT
size: many
V: TRBV4-2
J: TRBJ1-5
D: .

CDR3: CSATRTALGADTQYF
DNA: TGCAGTGCTACGAGGACGGCCCTAGGGGCAGATACGCAGTATTTT
size: .
V: TRBV20-1
J: TRBJ2-3
D: .

CDR3: CSARSSGSTDTQYF
DNA: TGCAGTGCTAGGTCTAGCGGGAGCACAGATACGCAGTATTTT
size: .
V: TRBV20-1
J: TRBJ2-3
D: TRBD2

CDR3: CSARDGPRQGGETQYF
DNA: TGCAGTGCTAGAGATGGCCCCCGACAGGGGGGAGAGACCCAGTACTTC
size: .
V: TRBV20-1
J: TRBJ2-5
D: TRBD1

CDR3: CASSQDGTGDNEQFF
DNA: TGTGCCAGCAGCCAAGATGGGACAGGGGACAATGAGCAGTTCTTC
size: few
V: TRBV4-2
J: TRBJ2-1
D: TRBD1

CDR3: CATSRDEQLDTEAFF
DNA: TGTGCCACCAGCAGAGATGAACAGTTGGACACTGAAGCTTTCTTT
size: many
V: TRBV15
J: TRBJ1-1
D: .

CDR3: CASSPWTGGQNTEAFF
DNA: TGTGCCAGCAGCCCGTGGACAGGGGGCCAGAACACTGAAGCTTTCTTT
size: .
V: TRBV14
J: TRBJ1-1
D: TRBD1

CDR3: CASSYSTGQETQYF
DNA: TGTGCCAGCAGTTACTCCACAGGGCAAGAGACCCAGTACTTC
size: .
V: TRBV6-5
J: TRBJ2-5
D: .

CDR3: CASSDRASGANVLTF
DNA: TGTGCCAGCAGCGACAGGGCCTCTGGGGCCAACGTCCTGACTTTC
size: .
V: TRBV5-4
J: TRBJ2-6
D: TRBD1

CDR3: CASSHVGTHEQYF
DNA: TGTGCCAGCAGCCACGTAGGGACCCACGAGCAGTACTTC
size: .
V: TRBV14
J: TRBJ2-7
D: .

CDR3: CASSPLGAGSYEQYF
DNA: TGCGCCAGCAGCCCCCTGGGGGCGGGCTCCTACGAGCAGTACTTC
size: many
V: TRBV5-1
J: TRBJ2-7
D: .

CDR3: CASSEGQGYQPQHF
DNA: TGTGCCAGCAGTGAAGGACAGGGGTATCAGCCCCAGCATTTT
size: .
V: TRBV6-1
J: TRBJ1-5
D: TRBD1

CDR3: CASTLGRVETEAFF
DNA: TGTGCCAGCACCCTGGGCAGGGTGGAGACTGAAGCTTTCTTT
size: .
V: TRBV12-3/TRBV12-4
J: TRBJ1-1
D: .

CDR3: CASSTGQADNSPLHF
DNA: TGTGCCAGCAGCACTGGACAGGCTGATAATTCACCCCTCCACTTT
size: few
V: TRBV12-3/TRBV12-4
J: TRBJ1-6
D: TRBD1

CDR3: CASSPLAGGLSGEQYF
DNA: TGTGCCAGCAGTCCGCTAGCGGGTGGCCTCTCTGGCGAGCAGTACTTC
size: many
V: TRBV27
J: TRBJ2-7
D: TRBD2

CDR3: CASSQGRPDIQETQYF
DNA: TGCGCCAGCAGCCAAGGAAGGCCTGACATCCAAGAGACCCAGTACTTC
size: many
V: TRBV4-3
J: TRBJ2-5
D: .

CDR3: CASSEDHRRSYNEQFF
DNA: TGTGCCAGCAGTGAAGATCACAGAAGATCCTACAATGAGCAGTTCTTC
size: many
V: TRBV6-1
J: TRBJ2-1
D: .

CDR3: CASTWRNSPLHF
DNA: TGTGCCAGCACATGGAGGAATTCACCCCTCCACTTT
size: .
V: TRBV27
J: TRBJ1-6
D: .

CDR3: CASSQDRATDPGELFF
DNA: TGCGCCAGCAGCCAAGATAGAGCAACAGATCCCGGGGAGCTGTTTTTT
size: .
V: TRBV4-3
J: TRBJ2-2
D: .

CDR3: CASSDPMEGAAGEANYGYTF
DNA: TGTGCCAGCAGTGACCCCATGGAGGGGGCGGCCGGAGAAGCTAACTATGGCTACACCTTC
size: many
V: TRBV6-1
J: TRBJ1-2
D: TRBD1

CDR3: CASSLRTGSRDIQYF
DNA: TGCGCCAGCAGCTTAAGGACCGGTAGCCGAGACATTCAGTACTTC
size: many
V: TRBV5-1
J: TRBJ2-4
D: .

CDR3: CASSGQGATPNSGANVLTF
DNA: TGTGCCAGCAGCGGACAGGGGGCGACCCCTAACTCTGGGGCCAACGTCCTGACTTTC
size: few
V: TRBV12-3/TRBV12-4
J: TRBJ2-6
D: TRBD1

CDR3: CASSVLGQGVSEQYF
DNA: TGTGCCAGCAGCGTACTAGGACAGGGGGTATCCGAGCAGTACTTC
size: many
V: TRBV7-2
J: TRBJ2-7
D: TRBD1

CDR3: CASSFFERTGVRYF
DNA: TGCGCCAGCAGCTTTTTTGAACGGACGGGGGTTCGGTACTTC
size: few
V: TRBV5-1
J: TRBJ2-4
D: .

CDR3: CASSPTQGARAEAFF
DNA: TGTGCCAGCAGCCCGACCCAGGGGGCGAGGGCTGAAGCTTTCTTT
size: few
V: TRBV11-2
J: TRBJ1-1
D: TRBD1

CDR3: CASSLKGLAATTDTQYF
DNA: TGTGCCAGCAGCTTAAAGGGACTAGCGGCCACCACAGATACGCAGTATTTT
size: many
V: TRBV7-9
J: TRBJ2-3
D: TRBD2

CDR3: CASSLALSRGQVNTEAFF
DNA: TGTGCCAGCAGCTTAGCCCTTAGCCGGGGGCAGGTGAACACTGAAGCTTTCTTT
size: .
V: TRBV7-9
J: TRBJ1-1
D: .

CDR3: CASSLAGQESTDTQYF
DNA: TGTGCCAGCAGCTTAGCGGGGCAGGAAAGCACAGATACGCAGTATTTT
size: few
V: TRBV7-8
J: TRBJ2-3
D: .

CDR3: CASSSFRGLAVDSYEQYF
DNA: TGCGCCAGCAGCTCTTTCAGAGGACTAGCAGTCGATTCCTACGAGCAGTACTTC
size: .
V: TRBV4-1
J: TRBJ2-7
D: TRBD2

CDR3: CASSPRQVEDTQYF
DNA: TGCGCCAGCAGCCCCAGACAGGTGGAAGATACGCAGTATTTT
size: .
V: TRBV5-1
J: TRBJ2-3
D: .

CDR3: CASSPLPARTGDNAGYTF
DNA: TGTGCCAGCAGTCCACTACCAGCTCGGACAGGGGATAATGCTGGCTACACCTTC
size: few
V: TRBV27
J: TRBJ1-2
D: TRBD1

CDR3: CASSQAATPFNTEAFF
DNA: TGCGCCAGCAGCCAAGCAGCGACCCCCTTTAACACTGAAGCTTTCTTT
size: few
V: TRBV4-1
J: TRBJ1-1
D: .

CDR3: CASTRGGTSEEKLFF
DNA: TGTGCCAGCACCCGAGGGGGGACTTCGGAAGAAAAACTGTTTTTT
size: few
V: TRBV7-8
J: TRBJ1-4
D: .

CDR3: CASSDNRTPYNEQFF
DNA: TGTGCCAGCAGTGATAACAGGACCCCCTACAATGAGCAGTTCTTC
size: few
V: TRBV12-3/TRBV12-4
J: TRBJ2-1
D: .

CDR3: CASSLGEGQGRSGYTF
DNA: TGTGCCAGCAGCTTAGGAGAGGGGCAGGGCCGATCTGGCTACACCTTC
size: few
V: TRBV7-9
J: TRBJ1-2
D: .

CDR3: CASYDGRSSPLHF
DNA: TGTGCCAGCTACGACGGGAGGAGTTCACCCCTCCACTTT
size: many
V: TRBV18
J: TRBJ1-6
D: .

CDR3: CASSFSTDTQYF
DNA: TGTGCCAGCAGTTTTAGCACAGATACGCAGTATTTT
size: many
V: TRBV12-3/TRBV12-4
J: TRBJ2-3
D: .

CDR3: CSVGVTEQFF
DNA: TGCAGCGTTGGTGTAACTGAGCAGTTCTTC
size: many
V: TRBV29-1
J: TRBJ2-1
D: .

CDR3: CASRRAGGNQPQHF
DNA: TGCGCCAGCAGAAGGGCCGGGGGGAATCAGCCCCAGCATTTT
size: many
V: TRBV5-1
J: TRBJ1-5
D: .

CDR3: CASSPSDRGYEKLFF
DNA: TGTGCCAGCTCACCATCCGACAGGGGGTATGAAAAACTGTTTTTT
size: .
V: TRBV18
J: TRBJ1-4
D: TRBD1

CDR3: CASSEARGAGNTIYF
DNA: TGTGCCAGCAGTGAAGCGCGGGGGGCTGGAAACACCATATATTTT
size: few
V: TRBV2
J: TRBJ1-3
D: .

CDR3: CASSLGLANEQFF
DNA: TGCGCCAGCAGCTTGGGACTAGCCAATGAGCAGTTCTTC
size: few
V: TRBV5-1
J: TRBJ2-1
D: TRBD2

CDR3: CSARDMDSPLHF
DNA: TGCAGTGCCCGGGACATGGATTCACCCCTCCACTTT
size: few
V: TRBV20-1
J: TRBJ1-6
D: .